Below are 12 T cell receptor beta chains sequenced from a single sample in a study of Ad26.COV2.S vaccination and SARS-CoV-2 variants. Profiled with immunoSEQ multiplex PCR; TCRdb holds only in-frame clones, not every one. The repertoire holds hundreds of thousands of clones, around 92% seen once, with around 1.5% in the top ten. Noted treatment: around 19 received Ad26.COV2.S at low or high dose, single or two shots; several received placebo; per-sample allocation not given. Sampling was done on day 63 after the first vaccine or placebo injection. This specimen consisted of peripheral blood, obtained in a trial of Ad26.COV2.S vaccine versus placebo. Every receptor here comes from a person between 18 and 60 years old who received the Ad26.COV2.S COVID-19 vaccine or a placebo.

The chain uses TRBV3-1 (or the pseudogene TRBV3-2) and TRBJ1-2; the D is unclear. CDR3 size: 12 residues. The germline CDR1 and CDR2 sequences are LGHDT and YNNKEL (reference sequence). V lost 4 bases to trimming and J lost 4 bases, with 7 bases between them. In nucleotides, the CDR3 is TGTGCCAGCAGCCTTAACAGCTATGGCTACACCTTC. The encoded protein is CASSLNSYGYTF.

Concerning this clone itself: Other DNA sequences in this sample translate to the same CDR3. CDR3 bases: TGTGCCAGCAGCCCGTACACAGATACGCAGTATTTT. Translated: CASSPYTDTQYF. This rearrangement joins TRBV7-2 to TRBJ2-3, with D uncertain. V lost 5 bases and J 2 bases, leaving 5 bases between the germline ends. The CDR3 is 12 amino acids. Germline values: CDR1 SGHTA, CDR2 FQGNSA.

V usage is TRBV7-6 and J usage is TRBJ2-1, with D possibly being TRBD1 or TRBD2 (6 bases each). This CDR3 has 16 residues. Per the germline V gene, CDR1 is SGHVS and CDR2 is FNYEAQ. Trimming stripped 4 bases from V and 3 bases from J, with 16 bases between. The CDR3 bases are TGTGCCAGCAGCTCATTAGCGGAGGGGGTCTACAATGAGCAGTTCTTC. As protein: CASSSLAEGVYNEQFF.

The rearrangement joins TRBV19 to TRBJ2-1; a weak D match, TRBD2 (6 bases). V was pared by 9 bases and J by 4 bases, with 19 bases between. The CDR3 covers 15 residues. Germline values: CDR1 LNHDA, CDR2 SQIVND (reference sequence). The CDR3: CASSVAGSGYNEQFF. The CDR3 DNA sequence: TGTGCCAGCTCCGTTGCGGGATCGGGTTACAATGAGCAGTTCTTC.

Concerning this clone: Other DNA sequences within the sample encode an identical CDR3. V gene TRBV7-9 combines with J gene TRBJ2-5; maybe TRBD1 (6 bases). This CDR3 spans 13 amino acids. Trimming left V 2 bases short and J 5 bases short, with 9 bases between. CDR1 and CDR2 (germline): SEHNR, FQNEAQ (reference sequence). CDR3 loop: CASSLWGQETQYF. CDR3 sequence (DNA): TGTGCCAGCAGCTTATGGGGGCAGGAGACCCAGTACTTC.

This rearrangement joins TRBV4-2 to TRBJ1-1; no definite D call. The CDR3 runs 13 residues. Germline CDR1 and CDR2: LGHNA and YNFKEQ. Trimming pared 1 base from V and 1 base from J, leaving 4 bases between. Here the CDR3 DNA reads TGTGCCAGCAGCCAAGCGTGGAACACTGAAGCTTTCTTT. Its protein product is CASSQAWNTEAFF.

This chain joins TRBV7-9 and TRBJ2-1, with unresolved D. From germline, CDR1 is SEHNR and CDR2 FQNEAQ (reference sequence). The CDR3 runs to 15 residues. Trimming took off 5 bases at V and 0 bases at J, with 11 bases between the two ends. The CDR3 nucleotides read TGTGCCAGCAGCCCCGGGCGGAGCTCCTACAATGAGCAGTTCTTC. Translation gives CASSPGRSSYNEQFF. The entire variable domain, with the rest obtained from reference TRBV7-9 and TRBJ2-1, is as follows: DTGVSQNPRHKITKRGQNVTFRCDPISEHNRLYWYRQTLGQGPEFLTYFQNEAQLEKSRLLSDRFSAERPKGSFSTLEIQRTEQGDSAMYLCASSPGRSSYNEQFFGPGTRLTVL.

For this clone: Other DNA sequences in the same sample also yield this CDR3. The rearrangement joins TRBV2 to TRBJ2-5; D remains ambiguous. CDR3 size: 12 residues. The V gene's germline CDR1 is SNHLY and CDR2 FYNNEI. V lost 3 bases to trimming and J lost 5 bases, with 7 bases between them. The DNA for the CDR3 is TGTGCCAGCAGTGAGGTCGGGGAGACCCAGTACTTC. Protein sequence: CASSEVGETQYF. The full variable domain, in which reference TRBV2 and TRBJ2-5 provide the parts outside the CDR3, is EPEVTQTPSHQVTQMGQEVILRCVPISNHLYFYWYRQILGQKVEFLVSFYNNEISEKSEIFDDQFSVERPDGSNFTLKIRSTKLEDSAMYFCASSEVGETQYFGPGTRLLVL.

This clone was seen once. CDR3: CASSEAGTYPGNTIYF. The CDR3 DNA reads TGTGCCAGCAGTGAGGCGGGGACATACCCTGGAAACACCATATATTTT. The V and J genes are TRBV2 and TRBJ1-3, with D perhaps matching TRBD1 (6 bases). Germline V gene sequence: CDR1 SNHLY, CDR2 FYNNEI. V lost 3 bases, J lost 2 bases, and 14 bases lay in between. The CDR3 covers 16 residues.

This clone was seen once. This sample includes further DNA sequences coding for the same CDR3. The V call is TRBV3-1 (or the pseudogene TRBV3-2), the J call TRBJ2-2; possibly TRBD1 for D (5 bases). The germline V and J ends were trimmed by 8 bases and 1 base, with 11 bases remaining between them. The length of the CDR3 is 14 residues. CDR1 is LGHDT, CDR2 YNNKEL, per germline (reference sequence). The CDR3 region has the DNA TGTGCCAGCCGGCAGGGCCTGAACACCGGGGAGCTGTTTTTT. It translates to CASRQGLNTGELFF.

The chain has TRBV7-6 and TRBJ1-1; 7 bases align to TRBD1. The V and J ends lost 0 bases and 7 bases, in that order; junction bases with no gene match: 11. There are 16 residues in the CDR3. The germline gives CDR1 SGHVS, CDR2 FNYEAQ. The CDR3 region is CASSLAQGGFLIEAFF. In nucleotides, the CDR3 is TGTGCCAGCAGCTTAGCCCAGGGGGGTTTTTTAATTGAAGCTTTCTTT. The variable domain in full, with the rest retrieved from reference TRBV7-6 and TRBJ1-1, is GAGVSQSPRYKVTKRGQDVALRCDPISGHVSLYWYRQALGQGPEFLTYFNYEAQQDKSGLPNDRFSAERPEGSISTLTIQRTEQRDSAMYRCASSLAQGGFLIEAFFGQGTRLTVV.

This chain joins TRBV5-4 and TRBJ2-5, with D possibly being TRBD2 (6 bases). There are 14 residues in the CDR3. The germline V gene has CDR1 SGHNT and CDR2 YYREEE (reference sequence). Trimming stripped 4 bases from V and 0 bases from J, with 10 bases between. The CDR3 nucleotides read TGTGCCAGCAGCCCCGGGACTTACCAAGAGACCCAGTACTTC. As protein: CASSPGTYQETQYF.